These 29 T cell receptor beta chains were sequenced from one sample in a study of spatial heterogeneity in lung cancer. The time point is: blood at routine non-recurrence follow-up after resection. Frozen PBMC, nontumor lung or tumor provided whole RNA, which was sequenced unsorted. Via MiXCR, TCRdb re-called the 5' RACE reads, giving one row per CDR3 protein. The sample yields around 30,000 distinct CDR3 sequences, 5% to 6% seen once. The sample here was PBMCs, taken at follow-up. The origin of the receptors is a male donor with early-stage non-small cell lung cancer.

The chain uses TRBV3-1 and TRBJ2-2, with D perhaps matching TRBD2 (6 bases). Trimming took off 8 bases at V and 2 bases at J, with 18 bases between the two ends. The CDR3 sequence is 16 residues long. CDR1 and CDR2 (germline): LGHDT, YNNKEL (reference sequence). This chain's CDR3 is CASALGAGDNTGELFF. The CDR3 region has the DNA TGTGCCAGCGCCCTGGGAGCGGGTGATAACACCGGGGAGCTGTTTTTT.

This clonotype has a count of ten or more. CDR3 in DNA: TGTGCCAGCAGCAAACAGGGGAGGGAAGCTTTCTTT. It is translated as CASSKQGREAFF. The V gene is TRBV9, the J gene TRBJ1-1; 7 bases map to TRBD1. The CDR3 length is 12 residues. V trimming: 4 bases; J trimming: 8 bases; junction bases outside the gene matches: 5. Germline CDR1 SGDLS, CDR2 YYNGEE. Based on the CDR3 plus reference TRBV9 and TRBJ1-1, the full variable domain is DSGVTQTPKHLITATGQRVTLRCSPRSGDLSVYWYQQSLDQGLQFLIQYYNGEERAKGNILERFSAQQFPDLHSELNLSSLELGDSALYFCASSKQGREAFFGQGTRLTVV.

This clonotype was counted only a few times. V and J are TRBV7-2 and TRBJ2-7; D is ambiguous. Germline lookup yields CDR1 SGHTA and CDR2 FQGNSA. V lost 4 bases, J lost 2 bases, and 3 bases lay in between. The CDR3 consists of 11 residues. For the CDR3, the DNA is TGTGCCAGCAGCTCCGCCTACGAGCAGTACTTC. It codes for CASSSAYEQYF.

The CDR3 bases are TGTGCCTGCCTACAGGACATGGATTCACCCCTCCACTTT. Translating it yields CACLQDMDSPLHF. The chain recombines TRBV30 with TRBJ1-6; the D gene is possibly TRBD1 (5 bases). CDR1 and CDR2 from the germline V gene are GTSNPN and SVGIG (reference sequence). V shed 6 bases and J shed 8 bases, with 14 bases lying between them. The CDR3 is 13 amino acids.

In this sample, this clonotype turned up many times. This chain joins TRBV29-1 and TRBJ2-2, with D possibly TRBD2 on 5 matching bases. The germline V gene has CDR1 SQVTM and CDR2 ANQGSEA. V was cut by 2 bases and J by 0 bases, with 10 bases left in between. The CDR3 runs to 15 residues. The CDR3 region has the DNA TGCAGCGTTGAATTCGGACTTACGAACACCGGGGAGCTGTTTTTT. It is translated as CSVEFGLTNTGELFF.

The CDR3 bases are TGCGCCAGCAGCCAAGGTAGCGGGAGTGATACGCAGTATTTT. Amino acids: CASSQGSGSDTQYF. The chain has TRBV4-3 and TRBJ2-3; 9 nucleotides match TRBD2. Germline V lookup: CDR1 LGHNA, CDR2 YSLEER. The CDR3 sequence is 14 residues long. The V gene end was trimmed by 1 base and the J gene end by 6 bases; junction bases not matched to a gene: 2.

This clonotype came up many times. V and J are TRBV4-3 and TRBJ2-3; D remains ambiguous. CDR1 is LGHNA, CDR2 YSLEER, per germline. V lost 3 bases to trimming and J lost 6 bases, with 13 bases between them. This CDR3 spans 14 amino acids. CDR3 bases: TGCGCCAGCAGCCAGTCCTTCGTCGGGGATACGCAGTATTTT. Protein sequence: CASSQSFVGDTQYF.

The table lists this clonotype with many counts. This chain links TRBV28 with TRBJ2-7; the match to TRBD2 covers 7 bases. The CDR3 runs 15 residues. Looked up from germline, CDR1 is MDHEN and CDR2 is SYDVKM. The J segment lost 2 bases and the V segment lost 2 bases, leaving 6 bases of the junction unmatched. This CDR3 is CASSLGGSTPYEQYV. The CDR3 region has the DNA TGTGCCAGCAGTTTAGGCGGGAGTACGCCCTACGAGCAGTACGTC.

This clonotype has ten or more counts. The gene calls are TRBV20-1 and TRBJ2-7; no definite D call. V gave up 0 bases and J gave up 0 bases, with 9 bases separating them. This CDR3 has 14 amino acids. Per germline, CDR1 DFQATT and CDR2 SNEGSKA (reference sequence). The CDR3 sequence is CSAREPGNSYEQYF. In nucleotides, the CDR3 is TGCAGTGCTAGAGAACCAGGCAACTCCTACGAGCAGTACTTC.

This clonotype was picked up a small number of times. The CDR3, as DNA: TGCAGTGCTAGAGATCGGGGGAGATACTATGGCTACACCTTC. It encodes CSARDRGRYYGYTF. V is TRBV20-1 and J is TRBJ1-2; D might be TRBD1 (5 bases). The CDR3 runs 14 residues. From germline, CDR1 is DFQATT and CDR2 SNEGSKA (reference sequence). V was pared by 0 bases and J by 3 bases, with 11 bases between.

This clonotype was seen many times. The chain couples TRBV20-1 to TRBJ2-4; no clear D. Germline V lookup: CDR1 DFQATT, CDR2 SNEGSKA (reference sequence). CDR3 length equals 14 residues. V lost 2 bases and J lost 0, with 8 bases in between. The CDR3 DNA is TGCAGTGCTAGACAGTACATAGCCAAAAACATTCAGTACTTC. This sequence encodes CSARQYIAKNIQYF.

This clonotype occurred many times. The CDR3: CSAPRLAGGSSGEQFF. Written as DNA, the CDR3 is TGCAGTGCCCCCCGGCTAGCGGGGGGCTCATCGGGTGAGCAGTTCTTC. The chain is built from TRBV20-1 and TRBJ2-1; 11 bases map to TRBD2. The CDR3 runs 16 residues. V trimming: 6 bases; J trimming: 9 bases; junction bases outside the gene matches: 16. Germline assignment: CDR1 DFQATT and CDR2 SNEGSKA (reference sequence).

This clonotype occurred many times. The chain carries TRBV12-3 or TRBV12-4 and TRBJ1-2, with D maybe TRBD1 (5 bases). The CDR3 length is 15 residues. The V end lost 3 bases, the J end lost 7 bases, and 18 bases lay between the germline ends. CDR3 in amino acids: CASSLGDGGGFGYTF. CDR3 DNA: TGTGCCAGCAGTTTGGGGGACGGAGGAGGGTTTGGCTACACCTTC.

This clonotype was seen many times. The rearrangement joins TRBV7-6 to TRBJ2-7; tentatively, D is TRBD1 (5 bases). The CDR3 has 16 amino acids. V was clipped by 1 base and J by 2 bases, with 15 bases between them. Per germline, CDR1 SGHVS and CDR2 FNYEAQ. CDR3 region: CASSLGMQGKTYEQYF. The CDR3 region has the DNA TGTGCCAGCAGCTTAGGTATGCAGGGAAAAACCTACGAGCAGTACTTC. The full variable domain, in which reference TRBV7-6 and TRBJ2-7 provide the parts outside the CDR3, is GAGVSQSPRYKVTKRGQDVALRCDPISGHVSLYWYRQALGQGPEFLTYFNYEAQQDKSGLPNDRFSAERPEGSISTLTIQRTEQRDSAMYRCASSLGMQGKTYEQYFGPGTRLTVT.

This clonotype occurred many times. This rearrangement joins TRBV5-1 to TRBJ1-5; no clear D. The CDR3 spans 14 residues. V dropped 4 bases and J dropped 2 bases, with 10 bases sitting between them. Germline V gene data show CDR1 as SGHRS and CDR2 as YFSETQ. The CDR3 bases are TGCGCCAGCAGCCCCTCAGAGGGCAATCAGCCCCAGCATTTT. The encoded protein is CASSPSEGNQPQHF.

This clonotype was found many times. The chain has TRBV7-9 and TRBJ1-1; no reliable D call. V lost 2 bases to trimming and J lost 5 bases, with 3 bases between them. The CDR3 is 11 residues long. CDR1 and CDR2 (germline): SEHNR, FQNEAQ (reference sequence). The CDR3 here is CASSLQTEAFF. The DNA for the CDR3 is TGTGCCAGCAGCTTACAGACTGAAGCTTTCTTT.

The chain recombines TRBV4-2 with TRBJ2-1; tentatively, D is TRBD2 (6 bases). V lost 1 base to trimming and J lost 0 bases, with 10 bases between them. CDR1 is LGHNA and CDR2 is YNFKEQ in the germline V gene. The CDR3 spans 16 residues. The CDR3 nucleotides read TGTGCCAGCAGCCAAGGCCCCGGGGGCTCCTACAATGAGCAGTTCTTC. It encodes CASSQGPGGSYNEQFF.

This chain uses TRBV11-2 with TRBJ2-3, with 10 bases that match TRBD1. Trimming cost V 1 base and J 1 base; bases outside gene matches: 5. The CDR3 length is 17 residues. Germline V gene lookup returns CDR1 SGHAT and CDR2 FQNNGV. CDR3 coding DNA: TGTGCCAGCAGCTTAGGTCTTGGGACAGGGGGCACAGATACGCAGTATTTT. This translates into CASSLGLGTGGTDTQYF.

A few counts support this clonotype. The chain uses TRBV5-6 and TRBJ2-7, with 8 bases that match TRBD1. The CDR3 has 13 amino acids. Germline CDR1 reads SGHDT; CDR2 reads YYEEEE. V lost 4 bases and J lost 11; bases outside the gene matches: 11. The CDR3 sequence: CASSRTTGGGEYF. For the CDR3, the DNA is TGTGCCAGCAGCCGGACAACAGGGGGAGGAGAGTACTTC.

The sample holds many counts of this clonotype. V is TRBV2 and J is TRBJ1-6, with D tentatively TRBD1 (5 bases). CDR1 SNHLY and CDR2 FYNNEI come from the germline V gene. Trimming stripped 8 bases from V and 7 bases from J, with 18 bases between. CDR3 length: 15 residues. The CDR3 loop is CASQVAYGGNSPLHF. CDR3 coding DNA: TGTGCCAGCCAAGTGGCTTACGGGGGAAATTCACCCCTCCACTTT.

This clonotype is termed medium-sized (0.01 to 0.1%). The chain has TRBV6-4 and TRBJ2-3, with D perhaps assigned TRBD1 or TRBD2 (5 bases each). The CDR3 runs 14 residues. V gave up 2 bases and J gave up 0 bases, with 6 bases separating them. Germline CDR1 and CDR2: MRHNA and SNTAGT. As DNA, the CDR3 is TGTGCCAGCAGTGACGGGGGAAGCACAGATACGCAGTATTTT. Protein: CASSDGGSTDTQYF.

The table lists this clonotype with many counts. V gene TRBV20-1 combines with J gene TRBJ2-5; D gene uncertain. V was pared by 5 bases and J by 6 bases, with 7 bases between. The CDR3 runs 10 residues. From germline, CDR1 is DFQATT and CDR2 SNEGSKA (reference sequence). CDR3 sequence (DNA): TGCAGTGCTCTCCGGAAGACCCAGTACTTC. This sequence encodes CSALRKTQYF.

Many counts were recorded for this clonotype. The chain combines TRBV29-1 with TRBJ2-1; the D gene could be TRBD1 or TRBD2 (5 bases each). The CDR3 contains 13 residues. In germline, CDR1 is SQVTM, CDR2 ANQGSEA. Deletions cut 3 bases from V and 4 bases from J, with 10 bases between. This CDR3 is CSVEGVGYNEQFF. In DNA, the CDR3 is TGCAGCGTTGAGGGGGTAGGATACAATGAGCAGTTCTTC.

This rearrangement joins TRBV4-3 to TRBJ1-1, with D hard to call. The CDR3 length is 13 residues. Trimming shortened V by 2 bases and J by 5 bases, and 9 bases separated the two germline ends. Germline CDR1 is LGHNA and CDR2 is YSLEER. The CDR3 protein is CASSQRTKTEAFF. The CDR3 DNA is TGCGCCAGCAGCCAACGGACCAAGACTGAAGCTTTCTTT.

This clonotype was counted a few times. The rearrangement uses TRBV5-1 and TRBJ2-3, with 8 bases matching TRBD2. From germline, CDR1 is SGHRS and CDR2 YFSETQ. The V segment lost 3 bases and the J segment 0 bases; nucleotides outside the gene matches: 3. This CDR3 contains 15 residues. The CDR3 DNA reads as TGCGCCAGCAGCTCAATAGCGGGAAGCACAGATACGCAGTATTTT. Encoded protein: CASSSIAGSTDTQYF.

This clonotype was observed many times. The rearrangement uses TRBV7-3 and TRBJ1-1; D gene ambiguous. CDR3 size: 14 residues. Germline V gene sequence: CDR1 SGHTA, CDR2 FQGTGA. V lost 1 base and J 3 bases, leaving 9 bases between the germline ends. CDR3 loop: CASSLNQRDTEAFF. CDR3 nucleotides: TGTGCCAGCAGCTTAAACCAGCGGGACACTGAAGCTTTCTTT.

The rearrangement uses TRBV7-9 and TRBJ2-3, with 7 bases identical to TRBD1. V shed 2 bases and J 2 bases; nucleotides not matched to a gene: 22. The germline V gene has CDR1 SEHNR and CDR2 FQNEAQ (reference sequence). CDR3 length: 21 amino acids. CDR3 DNA sequence: TGTGCCAGCAGCTTAAACCGGAAGGGGGCGCTCACGTCGCTGTACACAGATACGCAGTATTTT. Its protein product is CASSLNRKGALTSLYTDTQYF.

At least ten counts were recorded for this clonotype. The chain uses TRBV5-4 and TRBJ2-3; tentatively, D is TRBD1 or TRBD2 (5 bases each). Germline V CDR1 and CDR2: SGHNT, YYREEE (reference sequence). The length of the CDR3 is 16 residues. Trimming took 1 base from V and 0 from J, leaving 12 bases between them. The CDR3 region has the DNA TGTGCCAGCAGCTTGCAGGGACCCACTAGCACAGATACGCAGTATTTT. It translates to CASSLQGPTSTDTQYF.

This clonotype was found many times. This chain links TRBV15 with TRBJ2-7; a weak D match, TRBD1 (6 bases). V was cut by 0 bases and J by 4 bases, with 19 bases left in between. CDR3 length equals 17 residues. Germline CDR1 reads LNHNV; CDR2 reads YYDKDF (reference sequence). DNA for the CDR3: TGTGCCACCAGCAGAGATCTCGCGGCAGGGGCACGGTACGAGCAGTACTTC. Its translation is CATSRDLAAGARYEQYF.